The rows below give T cell receptor beta chains drawn from one sample of a study of T cells in Graves' hyperthyroidism and ophthalmopathy. TCRdb used MiXCR to reprocess the multiplex PCR reads, holding one entry per CDR3 protein. The sample consists of 450,000 to 600,000 distinct CDR3 sequences, 20% of them appearing once. Material for sequencing was blood. The receptors stem from a man aged 40-49 years with Graves' ophthalmopathy. CDR3s include the opening cysteine and the closing phenylalanine or tryptophan. A D gene is named only where the DNA matches it firmly. A clone size is listed for some rows: how often the clone was seen (once, few, many), or a class if it is expanded.

V: TRBV29-1
J: TRBJ2-3
D: TRBD1
size: many
CDR3: CSVTRRTGTDTQYF
DNA: TGCAGCGTCACCCGGCGGACAGGAACGGATACGCAGTATTTT

V: TRBV6-6
J: TRBJ1-1
D: TRBD1
size: .
CDR3: CASSYSFSDRANTEAFF
DNA: TGTGCCAGCAGTTACTCATTTTCGGACAGGGCGAACACTGAAGCTTTCTTT

V: TRBV30
J: TRBJ2-7
D: .
size: few
CDR3: CAWSDQGSYEQYF
DNA: TGTGCCTGGAGTGACCAGGGATCCTACGAGCAGTACTTC

V: TRBV20-1
J: TRBJ2-5
D: .
size: few
CDR3: CSARGNGIGRETQYF
DNA: TGCAGTGCTAGAGGCAACGGGATCGGAAGAGAGACCCAGTACTTC

V: TRBV7-8
J: TRBJ2-7
D: TRBD1
size: few
CDR3: CASGRQGMVAEQYF
DNA: TGTGCCAGCGGTCGACAGGGGATGGTCGCCGAGCAGTACTTC

V: TRBV15
J: TRBJ2-3
D: .
size: .
CDR3: CATSRLGSTDTQYF
DNA: TGTGCCACCAGCAGACTAGGAAGCACAGATACGCAGTATTTT

V: TRBV24-1
J: TRBJ2-3
D: .
size: .
CDR3: CATSGGALIDTQYF
DNA: TGTGCCACCAGTGGGGGGGCGCTCATAGATACGCAGTATTTT

V: TRBV5-1
J: TRBJ1-1
D: .
size: .
CDR3: CASSPGGYPNTEAFF
DNA: TGCGCCAGCAGCCCTGGGGGGTACCCGAACACTGAAGCTTTCTTT

V: TRBV12-5
J: TRBJ1-3
D: TRBD1
size: .
CDR3: CASGPRGGPGNTIYF
DNA: TGTGCTAGTGGCCCCAGGGGGGGGCCTGGAAACACCATATATTTT

V: TRBV5-1
J: TRBJ2-7
D: .
size: few
CDR3: CASSSSGATYEQYF
DNA: TGCGCCAGCAGCAGCTCCGGGGCCACCTACGAGCAGTACTTC

V: TRBV7-2
J: TRBJ2-7
D: .
size: .
CDR3: CASSPKQRPYEQYF
DNA: TGTGCCAGCAGCCCTAAACAGAGACCCTACGAGCAGTACTTC

V: TRBV12-3/TRBV12-4
J: TRBJ2-2
D: .
size: .
CDR3: CATYPGGQVTGELFF
DNA: TGTGCCACATACCCCGGGGGGCAGGTCACCGGGGAGCTGTTTTTT

V: TRBV28
J: TRBJ2-7
D: TRBD1
size: few
CDR3: CASSPGTGHPYEQYF
DNA: TGTGCCAGCAGCCCCGGGACAGGCCACCCCTACGAGCAGTACTTC

V: TRBV15
J: TRBJ1-5
D: TRBD1
size: .
CDR3: CATSFDRDSNQPQHF
DNA: TGTGCCACCAGCTTCGACAGGGATAGCAATCAGCCCCAGCATTTT

V: TRBV28
J: TRBJ2-7
D: TRBD2
size: many
CDR3: CASSLLAGFSYEQYF
DNA: TGTGCCAGCAGTTTACTAGCGGGGTTCTCCTACGAGCAGTACTTC

V: TRBV7-9
J: TRBJ1-5
D: .
size: .
CDR3: CASSPGLGAEPQHF
DNA: TGTGCCAGCAGCCCCGGACTCGGAGCGGAGCCCCAGCATTTT

V: TRBV20-1
J: TRBJ2-5
D: TRBD2
size: few
CDR3: CSATRLAGGLRETQYF
DNA: TGCAGTGCAACTAGACTAGCGGGAGGCCTCCGGGAGACCCAGTACTTC

V: TRBV12-3/TRBV12-4
J: TRBJ1-6
D: TRBD1
size: many
CDR3: CASNRGYNSPLHF
DNA: TGTGCCAGCAACAGGGGGTATAATTCACCCCTCCACTTT

V: TRBV27
J: TRBJ2-7
D: TRBD2
size: many
CDR3: CASRPTSGSKYEQYF
DNA: TGTGCCAGCAGGCCCACTAGCGGGAGCAAATACGAGCAGTACTTC

V: TRBV10-3
J: TRBJ2-2
D: .
size: .
CDR3: CAISERAPGELFF
DNA: TGTGCCATCAGTGAGAGGGCCCCCGGGGAGCTGTTTTTT

V: TRBV19
J: TRBJ1-1
D: TRBD1
size: .
CDR3: CASRRNRDRASEAFF
DNA: TGTGCCAGTAGGCGAAATCGGGACAGGGCCTCTGAAGCTTTCTTT

V: TRBV7-2
J: TRBJ2-1
D: TRBD2
size: .
CDR3: CASSLRTSGSRYNEQFF
DNA: TGTGCCAGCAGCTTGAGAACTAGCGGGAGTAGGTACAATGAGCAGTTCTTC

V: TRBV6-1
J: TRBJ1-2
D: .
size: few
CDR3: CASSRDGRGGGYTF
DNA: TGTGCCAGCAGTCGGGACGGTCGGGGGGGGGGCTACACCTTC

V: TRBV12-3/TRBV12-4
J: TRBJ1-1
D: .
size: few
CDR3: CASSFRSMNTEAFF
DNA: TGTGCCAGCAGTTTTAGGTCAATGAACACTGAAGCTTTCTTT

V: TRBV12-3/TRBV12-4
J: TRBJ1-3
D: .
size: few
CDR3: CASSFIPDYSGNTIYF
DNA: TGTGCCAGCAGTTTCATTCCGGACTACTCTGGAAACACCATATATTTT

V: TRBV24-1
J: TRBJ2-3
D: .
size: once
CDR3: CTTSEADTQYF
DNA: TGTACCACCAGTGAGGCGGATACGCAGTATTTT

V: TRBV9
J: TRBJ1-6
D: TRBD1
size: .
CDR3: CASSETGVGSYNSPLHF
DNA: TGTGCCAGCAGCGAGACAGGGGTTGGCTCCTATAATTCACCCCTCCACTTT

V: TRBV20-1
J: TRBJ1-2
D: TRBD1
size: .
CDR3: CSAREATGTNYGYTF
DNA: TGCAGTGCTAGAGAGGCGACAGGGACTAACTATGGCTACACCTTC

V: TRBV20-1
J: TRBJ1-1
D: .
size: few
CDR3: CSASAEGRGSTEAFF
DNA: TGCAGTGCCTCTGCTGAGGGCAGGGGAAGCACTGAAGCTTTCTTT

V: TRBV7-6
J: TRBJ2-6
D: .
size: .
CDR3: CASSLAAGPSGANVLTF
DNA: TGTGCCAGCAGCTTAGCGGCCGGACCCTCTGGGGCCAACGTCCTGACTTTC

V: TRBV9
J: TRBJ2-3
D: .
size: .
CDR3: CASSARGGRLGTDTQYF
DNA: TGTGCCAGCAGCGCCCGAGGCGGACGACTTGGTACAGATACGCAGTATTTT

V: TRBV18
J: TRBJ1-4
D: .
size: many
CDR3: CASSPPGREANEKLFF
DNA: TGTGCCAGCTCACCACCGGGCAGGGAGGCTAATGAAAAACTGTTTTTT

V: TRBV9
J: TRBJ2-7
D: TRBD2
size: .
CDR3: CASSVGGTSAYYEQYF
DNA: TGTGCCAGCAGCGTAGGCGGGACTAGCGCTTACTACGAGCAGTACTTC

V: TRBV27
J: TRBJ1-1
D: .
size: few
CDR3: CASSPLDKGVMQAFF
DNA: TGTGCCAGCAGTCCGTTAGACAAGGGGGTTATGCAAGCTTTCTTT

V: TRBV12-3/TRBV12-4
J: TRBJ2-7
D: TRBD2
size: .
CDR3: CASSFTSGSSYEQYF
DNA: TGTGCCAGCAGCTTCACTAGCGGGAGCTCCTACGAGCAGTACTTC

V: TRBV5-8
J: TRBJ2-1
D: .
size: many
CDR3: CASSSENGLINEQFF
DNA: TGTGCCAGCAGCTCCGAAAATGGACTAATCAATGAGCAGTTCTTC

V: TRBV19
J: TRBJ1-2
D: .
size: .
CDR3: CASSRRRQLTTYGYTF
DNA: TGTGCCAGTAGTAGGAGGAGACAGCTCACTACTTATGGCTACACCTTC

V: TRBV20-1
J: TRBJ2-1
D: .
size: .
CDR3: CSASNSRGWSYNEQFF
DNA: TGCAGTGCTAGCAACTCCCGGGGCTGGTCCTACAATGAGCAGTTCTTC

V: TRBV27
J: TRBJ2-1
D: .
size: .
CDR3: CASTRSGAEGWRFF
DNA: TGTGCCAGCACCCGATCCGGGGCGGAGGGGTGGCGGTTCTTC

V: TRBV12-3/TRBV12-4
J: TRBJ2-1
D: TRBD2
size: many
CDR3: CASSSELAGTTSEQFF
DNA: TGTGCCAGCAGCTCCGAACTAGCGGGGACTACAAGTGAGCAGTTCTTC

V: TRBV3-1
J: TRBJ1-1
D: .
size: many
CDR3: CAPRGESNTEAFF
DNA: TGTGCCCCAAGGGGGGAGTCGAACACTGAAGCTTTCTTT

V: TRBV2
J: TRBJ1-3
D: .
size: few
CDR3: CASSAGGSTGNTIYF
DNA: TGTGCCAGCAGTGCCGGAGGGAGTACTGGAAACACCATATATTTT

V: TRBV3-1
J: TRBJ1-4
D: .
size: .
CDR3: CASSPFGEGNEKLFF
DNA: TGTGCCAGCAGCCCCTTTGGGGAGGGGAATGAAAAACTGTTTTTT

V: TRBV15
J: TRBJ2-1
D: .
size: .
CDR3: CATSIRAGANEQFF
DNA: TGTGCCACCAGCATACGCGCAGGGGCAAATGAGCAGTTCTTC

V: TRBV7-9
J: TRBJ2-5
D: .
size: many
CDR3: CASSSSVPGRKTQYF
DNA: TGTGCCAGCAGCTCCTCGGTTCCGGGCAGGAAGACCCAGTACTTC

V: TRBV27
J: TRBJ2-7
D: TRBD1
size: .
CDR3: CASRGRGSWYEQYF
DNA: TGTGCCAGCAGGGGCAGGGGGTCTTGGTACGAGCAGTACTTC

V: TRBV20-1
J: TRBJ1-1
D: .
size: many
CDR3: CSASARMEAFF
DNA: TGCAGTGCTAGCGCTCGGATGGAAGCTTTCTTT

V: TRBV3-1
J: TRBJ2-3
D: .
size: many
CDR3: CASSQEGATRDTQYF
DNA: TGTGCCAGCAGCCAAGAGGGGGCTACGAGAGATACGCAGTATTTT

V: TRBV11-3
J: TRBJ2-3
D: TRBD2
size: few
CDR3: CASSLIAGAPPTDTQYF
DNA: TGTGCCAGCAGCTTAATAGCGGGAGCCCCCCCGACAGATACGCAGTATTTT

V: TRBV6-5
J: TRBJ2-7
D: TRBD1
size: .
CDR3: CASSTWTGGSYEQYF
DNA: TGTGCCAGCAGTACTTGGACAGGGGGATCCTACGAGCAGTACTTC

V: TRBV20-1
J: TRBJ2-5
D: TRBD2
size: .
CDR3: CSARVGAGEWETQYF
DNA: TGCAGTGCTAGAGTCGGAGCGGGGGAATGGGAGACCCAGTACTTC

V: TRBV5-1
J: TRBJ2-7
D: TRBD1
size: few
CDR3: CASSLANDRGYEQYF
DNA: TGCGCCAGCAGCTTGGCCAATGACAGGGGCTACGAGCAGTACTTC

V: TRBV7-2
J: TRBJ2-5
D: .
size: many
CDR3: CASSPGRRPLTQETQYF
DNA: TGTGCCAGCAGCCCCGGACGGAGACCTCTAACCCAAGAGACCCAGTACTTC

V: TRBV18
J: TRBJ1-2
D: TRBD1
size: many
CDR3: CASSSIPGQDGYTF
DNA: TGTGCCAGCTCATCAATACCGGGACAGGATGGCTACACCTTC

V: TRBV29-1
J: TRBJ1-4
D: .
size: few
CDR3: CSVEDPVGATNEKLFF
DNA: TGCAGCGTTGAAGATCCGGTGGGGGCGACTAATGAAAAACTGTTTTTT